Described below is a single T cell receptor beta chain sequence and its context. The sample comes from a study of CD8+CD57+ T cells in acquired aplastic anemia. About the research overall: When averaged, DNA from sorted CD4+ and CD8+ cells came to about 3 ug.

The V end was cut by 7 bases, the J end by 3 bases, with 10 bases between. Germline V gene lookup returns CDR1 SNHLY and CDR2 FYNNEI. The CDR3 is made up of 12 amino acids. Genomic DNA was employed as the template in profiling TCR beta VDJ and CDR3. In TCRdb, the reads were re-called with MiXCR into one record per CDR3 protein. This sample yields about 190,000 distinct CDR3 sequences, of which approximately 50% are seen a single time; 8% to 10% belongs to the top ten. It was patients with CD8+CD57+ cell expansion by flow cytometry who were chosen for sequencing. None of the patients had been given any therapy when their blood was sampled.

Sequencing used sorted CD4+, CD8+, or CD8+CD57+ T cells (not recorded which) from PBMCs. This TCR came from a human donor with aplastic anemia. This sequence joins TRBV2 and TRBJ2-7; D gene ambiguous. CDR3: CASTSYLYEQYF. DNA for the CDR3: TGTGCCAGCACCTCGTACCTCTACGAGCAGTACTTC.